This TCR beta chain originates from a study of vaccination and CD4 T cells after COVID-19. The assay that was used to sequence DNA from cultured CD4+ T cells was the Oncomine TCR Beta short-read assay. MiXCR, run by TCRdb on the PCR reads, gives a single entry per CDR3 protein. The data hold more than 20,000 distinct CDR3 sequences, with under 75% observed a single time. This CDR3 has 13 amino acids. CDR1 is SSHAT, CDR2 FNYEAQ, per germline (reference sequence). The treatment denotes: roughly 10-day PBMC culture with coronavirus spike peptide pools or control peptides (ViraFEST assay). About this clonotype itself: Its antigen is not known. One end of the junction does not line up with germline, which may come from a read error.

The sequenced sample consisted of CD4+ T cells from blood, cultured in vitro. This chain connects TRBV7-7 to TRBJ2-1; D is uncertain. This clonotype was sampled from a human donor who had recovered from COVID-19. The CDR3 DNA reads as TGTGCTAGCAGCTCCCCCCATCTCCATGAGCAGTTCTTC. Translated: CASSSPHLHEQFF. The entire variable domain, with the rest obtained from reference TRBV7-7 and TRBJ2-1, is as follows: GAGVSQSPRYKVTKRGQDVTLRCDPISSHATLYWYQQALGQGPEFLTYFNYEAQPDKSGLPSDRFSAERPEGSISTLTIQRTEQRDSAMYRCASSSPHLHEQFFGPGTRLTVL.